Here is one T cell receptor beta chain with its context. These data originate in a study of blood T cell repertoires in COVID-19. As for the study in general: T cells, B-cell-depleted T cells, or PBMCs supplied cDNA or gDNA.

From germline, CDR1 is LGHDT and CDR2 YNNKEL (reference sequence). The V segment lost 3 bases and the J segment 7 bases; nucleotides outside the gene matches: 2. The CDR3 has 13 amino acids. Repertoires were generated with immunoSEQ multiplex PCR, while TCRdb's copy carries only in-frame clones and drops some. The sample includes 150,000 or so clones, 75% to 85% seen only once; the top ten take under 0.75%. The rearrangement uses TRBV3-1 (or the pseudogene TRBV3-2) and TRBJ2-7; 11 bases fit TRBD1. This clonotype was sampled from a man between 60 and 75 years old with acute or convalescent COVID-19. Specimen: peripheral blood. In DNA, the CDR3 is TGTGCCAGCAGCCAGGACAGGGGGCGTGAGCAGTACTTC. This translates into CASSQDRGREQYF.